This TCR beta chain comes out of a study of control samples from healthy donors and cancer patients. CDR1 is MNHNY, CDR2 SVGAGI, per germline (reference sequence). Trimming removed 5 bases at V and 8 bases at J, with 18 bases between. This CDR3 comprises 14 residues. Assay: immunoSEQ multiplex PCR; the TCRdb copy retains only in-frame clones and omits some. Of more than 45,000 clones listed, over 90% are singletons. A single count supports this clone. The receptor comes from a woman between 45 and 65 years old with head and neck cancer. The sequencing sample was made of PBMCs. The chain recombines TRBV6-6 with TRBJ1-2; D may be TRBD1 (6 bases). CDR3: CASSDRDTGRGYTF. CDR3 in DNA: TGTGCCAGCAGTGACCGGGACACGGGCCGCGGCTACACCTTC.